This T cell receptor (beta chain) was recorded in a study of PD-1 blockade in classical Hodgkin lymphoma. Study-wide results and limits: In newly diagnosed patients, baseline TCR diversity was reportedly below that of healthy donors.

Only in-frame clones appear in the TCRdb table, and some are missing; sequencing was by immunoSEQ multiplex PCR. The sample has 100,000 or so clones, around 88% seen once. This clone is termed medium-sized. Antigen: not known. Germline CDR1 is SGHAT and CDR2 is FQNNGV. This CDR3 is 13 amino acids long. V was pared by 3 bases and J by 8 bases, with 13 bases between. All the patients suffered relapse after autologous stem cell transplantation, and brentuximab vedotin exposure differed. The best responses consisted of complete response, partial response or progressive disease. The chain combines TRBV11-2 with TRBJ1-2; D is possibly TRBD1 (5 bases). The origin of this receptor is a human donor with classical Hodgkin lymphoma. The sample in question was peripheral blood mononuclear cells (PBMCs), obtained before the second cycle of nivolumab. The CDR3 region is CASSFVWGGGYTF. The CDR3 DNA is TGTGCCAGCAGCTTCGTTTGGGGGGGAGGCTACACCTTC.